The source of this TCR beta chain is a study of CD8 T cells in ankylosing spondylitis. Comment on this clonotype: The antigen remains unidentified.

TCRdb analysed the 5' RACE reads with MiXCR anew, one entry per CDR3 protein. The sample lists under 300,000 distinct CDR3 sequences; approximately 20% were seen once. The CDR3 is 16 residues long. V lost 0 bases, J lost 2 bases, and 6 bases stayed unmatched. Germline CDR1 reads SGHNT; CDR2 reads YYREEE (reference sequence). Whole-study results and caveats: It appeared that ankylosing spondylitis blood was characterized by a TCR beta motif of under ten highly homologous variants. Existing reports had already noted some motif variants in reactive arthritis synovial fluid and blood. Enrichment of disease-linked clones was reportedly significant in matched ankylosing spondylitis synovial fluid. In peripheral blood, disease-linked CD8+ clones occurred at relatively low frequencies.

The source material was blood, either unsorted or a sorted T cell fraction (not recorded which). The chain is built from TRBV5-4 and TRBJ2-3, with 7 bases aligning to TRBD1. The origin of this receptor is a male donor with ankylosing spondylitis or in good health (not recorded which). CDR3 loop: CASSLAGGPDTDTQYF. The DNA for the CDR3 is TGTGCCAGCAGCTTGGCAGGGGGACCCGACACAGATACGCAGTATTTT. Drawing the rest from reference TRBV5-4 and TRBJ2-3, the complete variable domain is ETGVTQSPTHLIKTRGQQVTLRCSSQSGHNTVSWYQQALGQGPQFIFQYYREEENGRGNFPPRFSGLQFPNYSSELNVNALELDDSALYLCASSLAGGPDTDTQYFGPGTRLTVL.